A single sample gave rise to the 4 T cell receptor beta chains below, sequenced in a study of blood T cell repertoires in COVID-19. Assay: immunoSEQ multiplex PCR; the TCRdb copy retains only in-frame clones and omits some. Of around 180,000 clones listed, 60% to 85% are singletons. Material: peripheral blood. Source of these receptors: a man in his 60s with active or convalescent COVID-19.

The chain recombines TRBV5-4 with TRBJ2-7; 11 bases are a match to TRBD2. This CDR3 has 14 amino acids. The germline gives CDR1 SGHNT, CDR2 YYREEE (reference sequence). The V and J ends lost 4 bases and 5 bases, in that order; junction bases with no gene match: 5. CDR3 sequence: CASSHSGLADEQYF. The CDR3 DNA reads TGTGCCAGCAGCCACTCGGGACTAGCGGACGAGCAGTACTTC.

J is TRBJ2-2 and V is TRBV5-4; 12 bases line up with TRBD2. The trim removed 4 bases at V and 4 bases at J, leaving 5 bases unmatched. The V gene's germline CDR1 is SGHNT and CDR2 YYREEE (reference sequence). CDR3 length: 16 amino acids. The CDR3 sequence is CASSIGLAGSTGELFF. CDR3 DNA sequence: TGTGCCAGCAGCATTGGACTAGCGGGATCCACCGGGGAGCTGTTTTTT. Variable domain in full (rest from reference TRBV5-4 and TRBJ2-2): ETGVTQSPTHLIKTRGQQVTLRCSSQSGHNTVSWYQQALGQGPQFIFQYYREEENGRGNFPPRFSGLQFPNYSSELNVNALELDDSALYLCASSIGLAGSTGELFFGEGSRLTVL.

The genes are TRBV7-9 and TRBJ2-2; D possibly corresponds to TRBD2 (6 bases). The CDR3 extends over 16 amino acids. CDR1 is SEHNR and CDR2 is FQNEAQ in the germline V gene (reference sequence). Trimming left V 5 bases short and J 0 bases short, with 13 bases between. The CDR3 region is CASSPGGGANTGELFF. The CDR3 nucleotides are TGTGCCAGCAGCCCCGGTGGAGGGGCGAACACCGGGGAGCTGTTTTTT.

This clone was observed a handful of times. V and J are TRBV28 and TRBJ2-1; 10 bases are shared with TRBD2. Germline loops: CDR1 MDHEN, CDR2 SYDVKM. V lost 7 bases, J lost 5 bases, and 8 bases stayed unmatched. This CDR3 is 15 amino acids long. CDR3 nucleotides: TGTGCCAGCATAGTAGCGGGAGGCCTAAACAATGAGCAGTTCTTC. This translates into CASIVAGGLNNEQFF.